The T cell receptor beta chain described here comes from a study of CD8 T cells in ankylosing spondylitis (dated by TCRdb to about 2017). With respect to the entire study: To find TCR variants linked to disease, the study profiled T cell receptor beta repertoires in ankylosing spondylitis patients and healthy donors. The full study cohort was made up of approximately 27 ankylosing spondylitis patients and 108 healthy donors. Peripheral blood was sampled, and synovial fluid was additionally collected from ankylosing spondylitis patients.

Including cysteine and phenylalanine, the CDR3 has 14 amino acids. The entry retains the CDR3 DNA only, 42 bases that are in frame from base 1. Sequences SGHRS (CDR1) and YFSETQ (CDR2) are obtained from the germline V gene. V is clipped by 1 base and J by 1 base, and the sequence between their germline boundaries is 8 bases long. The full study reports these points: Significant enrichment of the disease-linked clones was reported in matched synovial fluid samples from ankylosing spondylitis patients. Some of the motif variants had been reported before in the synovial fluid and blood of reactive arthritis patients, a finding that suggests common disease-initiation mechanisms. A TCR beta motif of several highly homologous amino acid variants appeared characteristic of blood from ankylosing spondylitis patients. A CD8+ phenotype was shown by the disease-linked clones, which were found at relatively low frequencies in peripheral blood.

This clonotype was detected many times. What this receptor recognizes is not known. The input lacks base qualities; no much larger clone sits a single base away. This sample was sequenced with an Illumina HiSeq 2500. Quantitative 5'-RACE with molecular barcodes was the method used to prepare the TCR beta libraries. The study's own analysis went as follows. A new computational method, built on a probabilistic model of VDJ rearrangement, was used to identify disease-linked TCR variants. The public reads were run again by TCRdb, first through fastp at Q25 and then through MiXCR, and only productive beta chains were kept. Every CDR3 protein is listed once, alongside the most common genes and DNA of its rows. Here the V and J calls rest on TCRdb's processing, not on the authors' analysis. In this sample the table shows 700,000 to 850,000 distinct CDR3 sequences, 12% of which occur a single time. The top ten constitute roughly 0.51% of the sample.

Material for sequencing was blood, either unsorted or a sorted T cell fraction (not recorded which). This sequence uses TRBV5-1 and TRBJ1-1; the D region possibly corresponds to TRBD1 (5 bases align). This TCR came from a male donor with ankylosing spondylitis. The CDR3 loop reads CASSLTGSNTEAFF. The DNA sequence is TGCGCCAGCAGCTTGACAGGCTCGAACACTGAAGCTTTCTTT. With the portions outside the CDR3 filled from the reference TRBV5-1 and TRBJ1-1 genes, the complete variable region becomes KAGVTQTPRYLIKTRGQQVTLSCSPISGHRSVSWYQQTPGQGLQFLFEYFSETQRNKGNFPGRFSGRQFSNSRSEMNVSTLELGDSALYLCASSLTGSNTEAFFGQGTRLTVV.